Below, 21 T cell receptor beta chains from the same sample are listed, as sequenced in a study of technical replicates of blood from four donors. Assay used: immunoSEQ multiplex PCR; TCRdb lists only in-frame clones, some missing. The sample carries some 70,000 clones, around 91% recorded once. Sequences were obtained from T cells isolated from PBMCs. Receptor source: a human donor in good health.

The rearrangement links TRBV19 to TRBJ2-1; 9 bases fit TRBD2. V shed 0 bases and J 7 bases; nucleotides not matched to a gene: 4. The CDR3 is made up of 15 amino acids. The germline gives CDR1 LNHDA, CDR2 SQIVND (reference sequence). The CDR3 DNA reads as TGTGCCAGTAGTATAGACGGGCTAGCGGGGAATGAGCAGTTCTTC. Protein product: CASSIDGLAGNEQFF.

The chain joins TRBV28 to TRBJ1-5; D might be TRBD1 (6 bases). Trimming pared 2 bases from V and 4 bases from J, leaving 12 bases between. The CDR3 loop spans 15 amino acids. The germline V gene has CDR1 MDHEN and CDR2 SYDVKM. The CDR3 reads CASSLGQITNQPQHF. The CDR3 DNA follows: TGTGCCAGCAGTTTAGGACAGATAACTAATCAGCCCCAGCATTTT.

This clone came up once. This chain uses TRBV9 with TRBJ2-7, with a tentative D call TRBD1 (5 bases). Trimming removed 0 bases from V and 5 bases from J, with 12 bases in between. The CDR3 loop spans 14 amino acids. The germline CDR1 and CDR2 sequences are SGDLS and YYNGEE. The CDR3 region has the DNA TGTGCCAGCAGCGTAGAGGCAGGGCGGAACGAGCAGTACTTC. Translation: CASSVEAGRNEQYF.

V usage is TRBV25-1 and J usage is TRBJ1-1; possible D gene TRBD1, 6 bases. V shed 3 bases and J shed 5 bases, with 10 bases lying between them. The CDR3 loop spans 13 amino acids. From germline, CDR1 is MGHDK and CDR2 SYGVNS. CDR3 sequence reads: CASSDRGQTEAFF. In nucleotides, the CDR3 is TGTGCCAGCAGTGACAGGGGTCAAACTGAAGCTTTCTTT. Full variable domain (rest looked up from reference TRBV25-1 and TRBJ1-1): EADIYQTPRYLVIGTGKKITLECSQTMGHDKMYWYQQDPGMELHLIHYSYGVNSTEKGDLSSESTVSRIRTEHFPLTLESARPSHTSQYLCASSDRGQTEAFFGQGTRLTVV.

The rearrangement links TRBV7-9 to TRBJ1-1; D may be TRBD1 (6 bases). Germline V gene sequence: CDR1 SEHNR, CDR2 FQNEAQ (reference sequence). V lost 5 bases and J 4 bases, leaving 14 bases between the germline ends. CDR3 length equals 14 residues. Here the CDR3 DNA reads TGTGCCAGCAGCCGAGGGGGTTACGGCACTGAAGCTTTCTTT. The encoded protein is CASSRGGYGTEAFF.

In its sample, this clone was seen once. CDR3: CASSFKRESPQQFF. The CDR3 DNA reads TGTGCCAGCAGCTTTAAGCGGGAGTCCCCTCAGCAGTTCTTC. The chain is built from TRBV7-8 and TRBJ2-1; 8 positions agree with TRBD2. The CDR3 spans 14 residues. V was pared by 3 bases and J by 11 bases, with 9 bases of the junction left unmatched. CDR1 and CDR2 from the germline V gene are SGHVS and FQNEAQ. The full variable domain, completed using reference TRBV7-8 and TRBJ2-1, is GAGVSQSPRYKVAKRGQDVALRCDPISGHVSLFWYQQALGQGPEFLTYFQNEAQLDKSGLPSDRFFAERPEGSVSTLKIQRTQQEDSAVYLCASSFKRESPQQFFGPGTRLTVL.

This clone was observed a handful of times. The rearrangement uses TRBV14 and TRBJ1-1; D gene ambiguous. The V end was cut by 5 bases, the J end by 4 bases, with 14 bases between. Germline CDR1 reads SGHDN; CDR2 reads FVKESK. This CDR3 spans 14 amino acids. CDR3 bases: TGTGCCAGCAGCTATCGGGGTAGGACCACTGAAGCTTTCTTT. Amino acids: CASSYRGRTTEAFF.

There are a few counts of this clone. The V gene is TRBV6-5, the J gene TRBJ1-1, with 7 bases fitting TRBD1. Germline CDR1 is MNHEY and CDR2 is SVGAGI. V gave up 6 bases and J gave up 5 bases; unmatched junction bases: 9. The CDR3 is 14 residues long. CDR3 amino acids: CASSQTGVVTEAFF. DNA for the CDR3: TGTGCCAGCAGCCAAACAGGGGTTGTGACTGAAGCTTTCTTT.

This chain uses TRBV6-1 with TRBJ2-7; tentative D call: TRBD2 (5 bases). This CDR3 has 15 residues. V lost 7 bases to trimming and J lost 0 bases, with 16 bases between them. Germline V lookup: CDR1 MNHNS, CDR2 SASEGT. In nucleotides, the CDR3 is TGTGCCAGCACCCCCACAGAGGGAACCTCCTACGAGCAGTACTTC. It yields the protein CASTPTEGTSYEQYF.

This rearrangement joins TRBV7-9 to TRBJ2-5; D remains unclear. The CDR3 spans 11 residues. V was clipped by 4 bases and J by 4 bases, with 4 bases between them. CDR1 and CDR2 from the germline V gene are SEHNR and FQNEAQ (reference sequence). CDR3 loop: CASSSLETQYF. The DNA of the CDR3 is TGTGCCAGCAGCTCGTTAGAGACCCAGTACTTC.

Concerning this clone: At one boundary the junction diverges from the germline segment, which might be a read error. The chain is built from TRBV30 and TRBJ1-1, with 8 positions matching TRBD1. This CDR3 is 14 amino acids long. In germline, CDR1 is GTSNPN, CDR2 SVGIG (reference sequence). CDR3 in amino acids: CARRQGSSNTEAFF. The CDR3 region has the DNA TGTGCCAGGAGACAGGGGAGTTCGAACACTGAAGCTTTCTTT.

V and J are TRBV28 and TRBJ1-1; D gene uncertain. Trimming stripped 5 bases from V and 1 base from J, with 14 bases between. CDR1 is MDHEN and CDR2 is SYDVKM in the germline V gene. CDR3 length equals 15 residues. This CDR3 reads CASSTLPRGNTEAFF. DNA for the CDR3: TGTGCCAGCAGTACCTTACCTCGAGGGAACACTGAAGCTTTCTTT.

The gene calls are TRBV2 and TRBJ1-2; a possible D gene is TRBD1 (6 bases). This CDR3 comprises 16 residues. In germline, CDR1 is SNHLY, CDR2 FYNNEI. V was cut by 4 bases and J by 3 bases, with 18 bases left in between. The CDR3 DNA follows: TGTGCCAGCAGTGCTGGGCCTCTACAGGGCGACTATGGCTACACCTTC. It codes for CASSAGPLQGDYGYTF.

This rearrangement joins TRBV11-1 to TRBJ1-2; 7 nucleotides align to TRBD1. V was clipped by 4 bases and J by 8 bases; unmatched bases: 7. The CDR3 consists of 13 residues. Germline V gene sequence: CDR1 SGHAT, CDR2 FQDESV (reference sequence). Here the CDR3 reads CASSSPKGAGYTF. As DNA, the CDR3 is TGTGCCAGCAGCTCGCCTAAGGGGGCAGGCTACACCTTC.

V is TRBV7-2 and J is TRBJ2-7; perhaps TRBD2 as D (5 bases). This CDR3 is built from 13 residues. CDR1 SGHTA and CDR2 FQGNSA come from the germline V gene. The V end lost 5 bases, the J end lost 2 bases, and 10 bases lay between the germline ends. The CDR3 nucleotides read TGTGCCAGCAGCCCAGCGGAGACCTACGAGCAGTACTTC. As protein: CASSPAETYEQYF.

V usage is TRBV27 and J usage is TRBJ1-1; 8 nucleotides match TRBD1. CDR3 length: 14 amino acids. V was pared by 6 bases and J by 2 bases, with 5 bases of the junction left unmatched. CDR1 is MNHEY and CDR2 is SMNVEV in the germline V gene (reference sequence). This chain's CDR3 is CASRSTGGNTEAFF. The DNA of the CDR3 is TGTGCCAGCAGGTCTACAGGGGGAAACACTGAAGCTTTCTTT.

The chain recombines TRBV4-3 with TRBJ2-3, with D unclear. The V gene's germline CDR1 is LGHNA and CDR2 YSLEER. V was clipped by 0 bases and J by 2 bases, with 6 bases between them. This CDR3 has 14 amino acids. CDR3 protein: CASSQDQHTDTQYF. CDR3 DNA: TGCGCCAGCAGCCAAGACCAACACACAGATACGCAGTATTTT.

This clone was picked up a small number of times. The chain has TRBV10-3 and TRBJ1-1; no reliable D call. V was shortened by 4 bases and J by 3 bases, with 9 bases between the two germline ends. The germline V gene has CDR1 ENHRY and CDR2 SYGVKD. This CDR3 has 13 residues. CDR3 sequence: CAISGEDYTEAFF. CDR3 nucleotides: TGTGCCATCAGTGGGGAGGATTACACTGAAGCTTTCTTT.

This chain connects TRBV2 to TRBJ2-7, with D tentatively TRBD1 (7 bases). V shed 6 bases and J shed 0 bases, with 18 bases lying between them. Germline CDR1 SNHLY, CDR2 FYNNEI. The CDR3 has 16 residues. The DNA for the CDR3 is TGTGCCAGCAGAGGACAGGCAGGGAGGACCTCCTACGAGCAGTACTTC. This translates into CASRGQAGRTSYEQYF.

This sequence joins TRBV5-4 and TRBJ2-7; TRBD2 is a possible D gene (6 bases). V shed 3 bases and J shed 3 bases, with 13 bases lying between them. CDR1 is SGHNT and CDR2 is YYREEE in the germline V gene (reference sequence). This CDR3 comprises 14 residues. CDR3 sequence: CASSWGEFGYEQYF. The CDR3 nucleotides read TGTGCCAGCAGCTGGGGGGAATTTGGCTACGAGCAGTACTTC.

V and J are TRBV5-1 and TRBJ2-7; 7 bases line up with TRBD1. Germline V gene sequence: CDR1 SGHRS, CDR2 YFSETQ. Trimming took 2 bases from V and 4 from J; bases not matched to a gene: 6. The CDR3 runs to 14 residues. The CDR3 bases are TGCGCCAGCAGCTTCCGGGACAGTAATTACGAGCAGTACTTC. Protein product: CASSFRDSNYEQYF.